The following is a T cell receptor (beta chain) sequence with its context. At the DNA level, this CDR3 is encoded by other sequences in the same sample as well. The CDR3 has 13 residues. With 0 bases clipped from V and 4 bases from J, the junction kept 1 base outside the gene matches. Germline values: CDR1 SGHRS, CDR2 YFSETQ. This record comes from a study of pediatric ulcerative colitis. About the research overall: Ulcerative colitis patients had pancolitis or left-sided colitis, with confirming histology.

No immunosuppressive drugs were given to ulcerative colitis patients before diagnostic colonoscopy. Up to 500,000 reads were sequenced per sample. Produced via immunoSEQ multiplex PCR; TCRdb's table is partial and in-frame only. The sample consists of tens of thousands of clones, over 70% of them appearing once. This clonotype was sampled from a boy aged 5-17 years with moderate ulcerative colitis. The chain couples TRBV5-1 to TRBJ2-7; 7 nucleotides agree with TRBD1. Specimen: blood. The CDR3 DNA follows: TGCGCCAGCAGCTTGGGGACAGGTTACGAGCAGTACTTC. As protein: CASSLGTGYEQYF.